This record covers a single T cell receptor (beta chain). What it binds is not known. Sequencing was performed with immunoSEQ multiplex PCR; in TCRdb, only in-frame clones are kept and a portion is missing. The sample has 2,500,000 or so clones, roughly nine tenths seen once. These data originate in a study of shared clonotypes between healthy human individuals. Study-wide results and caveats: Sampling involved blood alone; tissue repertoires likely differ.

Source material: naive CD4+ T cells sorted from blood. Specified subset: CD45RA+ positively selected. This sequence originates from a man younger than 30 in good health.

CDR3 sequence: CASTEPLASEQFF. In DNA form, the CDR3 reads TGCGCCAGCACGGAGCCACTAGCGAGTGAGCAGTTCTTC. The rearrangement links TRBV10-2 to TRBJ2-1; 7 bases line up with TRBD2. The J segment lost 9 bases and the V segment lost 7 bases, leaving 9 bases of the junction unmatched. Germline CDR1 reads WSHSY; CDR2 reads SAAADI. CDR3 length equals 13 residues.